Below are 32 T cell receptor beta chains sequenced from a single sample in a study of identical twins. TCRdb re-called the 5' RACE reads with MiXCR, one entry per CDR3 protein. The sample contains around 470,000 distinct CDR3 sequences, 13% to 15% of which appear only once. The data were also submitted as part of a second study, on yellow fever vaccine responses in identical twins.

Source material: CD4+ T cells sorted from blood. These receptors all come from a young woman in good health.

Only a few counts were recorded for this clonotype. The V gene is TRBV29-1, the J gene TRBJ2-3, with D unclear. CDR3 length: 11 residues. Trimming shortened V by 6 bases and J by 4 bases, and 8 bases separated the two germline ends. Germline CDR1 reads SQVTM; CDR2 reads ANQGSEA. CDR3 in DNA: TGCAGCGTGAAGGGCTCAGATACGCAGTATTTT. Translated, it gives CSVKGSDTQYF.

The chain carries TRBV20-1 and TRBJ2-7; D gene ambiguous. The CDR3 runs 14 residues. Germline V gene data show CDR1 as DFQATT and CDR2 as SNEGSKA (reference sequence). The V gene lost 0 bases and the J gene lost 3 bases, with 12 bases spanning the gap. Written as DNA, the CDR3 is TGCAGTGCTAGAGATCTGGGGTCCGACTACGAGCAGTACTTC. Translated, it gives CSARDLGSDYEQYF.

This clonotype was detected a few times. CDR3 coding DNA: TGTGCCAGCAGCCCACGGGGACGTCTGACTGAAGCTTTCTTT. Translation gives CASSPRGRLTEAFF. The chain joins TRBV3-1 to TRBJ1-1; the D gene is possibly TRBD1 (5 bases). The CDR3 runs 14 residues. Germline V CDR1 and CDR2: LGHDT, YNNKEL (reference sequence). V gave up 4 bases and J gave up 5 bases, with 14 bases separating them.

This chain uses TRBV5-1 with TRBJ2-3, with D possibly TRBD2 on 5 matching bases. Trimming cost V 4 bases and J 4 bases, with 13 bases left between them. The CDR3 consists of 14 residues. CDR1 SGHRS and CDR2 YFSETQ come from the germline V gene. CDR3 amino acids: CASSIQRYADTQYF. In DNA, the CDR3 is TGCGCCAGCAGCATTCAGCGGTACGCAGATACGCAGTATTTT. Using reference TRBV5-1 and TRBJ2-3 for the parts outside the CDR3, the full variable domain is KAGVTQTPRYLIKTRGQQVTLSCSPISGHRSVSWYQQTPGQGLQFLFEYFSETQRNKGNFPGRFSGRQFSNSRSEMNVSTLELGDSALYLCASSIQRYADTQYFGPGTRLTVL.

This clonotype was seen only a few times. The chain carries TRBV28 and TRBJ1-2; the D gene is possibly TRBD1 (5 bases). The germline V gene encodes CDR1 MDHEN and CDR2 SYDVKM. Trimming took off 6 bases at V and 1 base at J, with 12 bases between the two ends. The CDR3 is 14 residues long. CDR3 nucleotides: TGTGCCAGCAGACTTGACAGATTTAACTATGGCTACACCTTC. Translated: CASRLDRFNYGYTF.

This chain uses TRBV10-3 with TRBJ2-7, with D tentatively TRBD2 (6 bases). This CDR3 has 12 residues. The V and J ends lost 11 bases and 1 base respectively, with 12 bases between them. Germline V gene data show CDR1 as ENHRY and CDR2 as SYGVKD. CDR3 nucleotides: TGTGCCGCCGGGAGTAGGTCCTACGAGCAGTACTTC. Residues: CAAGSRSYEQYF.

This clonotype was recorded at least ten times. The chain employs TRBV12-3 or TRBV12-4 and TRBJ2-2, with a weak D call TRBD2 (6 bases). V was pared by 7 bases and J by 8 bases, with 17 bases between. The CDR3 runs 14 residues. The CDR3 DNA follows: TGTGCCAGCACCCTGGGTGGGGCGGGAGGGGAGCTGTTTTTT. Protein product: CASTLGGAGGELFF.

The genes are TRBV9 and TRBJ2-2; 7 bases align to TRBD1. V was clipped by 6 bases and J by 6 bases; unmatched bases: 5. Germline V gives CDR1 SGDLS, CDR2 YYNGEE. CDR3 length equals 13 residues. CDR3 in amino acids: CASKGGLPGELFF. The CDR3 DNA reads as TGTGCCAGCAAAGGGGGCTTACCCGGGGAGCTGTTTTTT.

This clonotype has just a few counts. V is TRBV3-1 and J is TRBJ2-1; 9 bases match TRBD2. The CDR3 has 19 residues. The junction had 13 bases not matched to a gene; V was cut back by 4 bases and J by 0 bases. CDR1 and CDR2 from the germline V gene are LGHDT and YNNKEL (reference sequence). The CDR3 coding sequence is TGTGCCAGCAGCCGAAGACAGACTAGCGGCCCGAGCTCCTACAATGAGCAGTTCTTC. This translates into CASSRRQTSGPSSYNEQFF.

The rearrangement uses TRBV20-1 and TRBJ2-2, with 8 bases fitting TRBD1. The J segment lost 7 bases and the V segment lost 0 bases, leaving 7 bases of the junction unmatched. The CDR3 runs 15 residues. CDR1 is DFQATT and CDR2 is SNEGSKA in the germline V gene (reference sequence). DNA of the CDR3: TGCAGTGCTAGAGAACCAGGGGGCCGGGGCGGGGAGCTGTTTTTT. Translation gives CSAREPGGRGGELFF.

This chain uses TRBV3-1 with TRBJ2-7; maybe TRBD2 (5 bases). Trimming cost V 0 bases and J 3 bases, with 12 bases left between them. The CDR3 is 15 amino acids. CDR1 LGHDT and CDR2 YNNKEL come from the germline V gene (reference sequence). CDR3 protein: CASSQDPAESYEQYF. Here the CDR3 DNA reads TGTGCCAGCAGCCAAGATCCAGCGGAGAGCTACGAGCAGTACTTC.

This clonotype was counted a single time. The V gene is TRBV29-1, the J gene TRBJ2-2; weak D call: TRBD2 (5 bases). This CDR3 has 13 residues. V lost 4 bases and J lost 6, with 12 bases in between. CDR1 and CDR2 from the germline V gene are SQVTM and ANQGSEA. In DNA form, the CDR3 reads TGCAGCGTTGGAGAGGGAAGCTCCGGGGAGCTGTTTTTT. Translated: CSVGEGSSGELFF.

Only a few counts were recorded for this clonotype. The rearrangement joins TRBV11-2 to TRBJ2-1; 8 bases line up with TRBD1. The CDR3 loop spans 15 amino acids. V was pared by 1 base and J by 5 bases, with 4 bases of the junction left unmatched. CDR1 and CDR2 from the germline V gene are SGHAT and FQNNGV. CDR3 nucleotide sequence: TGTGCCAGCAGCTTAGGGCAGGGGGCCCACAATGAGCAGTTCTTC. Translating gives CASSLGQGAHNEQFF.

This clonotype appeared a few times. V and J are TRBV5-1 and TRBJ2-1; 9 nucleotides line up with TRBD2. Germline-derived CDR1 and CDR2 are SGHRS and YFSETQ. With V trimmed by 4 bases and J by 4 bases, 6 bases remained unmatched. This CDR3 is 15 amino acids long. Here the CDR3 DNA reads TGCGCCAGCAGCAGAAGCGGGGGGATATACAATGAGCAGTTCTTC. Its translation is CASSRSGGIYNEQFF. Complete variable domain (other parts from reference TRBV5-1 and TRBJ2-1): KAGVTQTPRYLIKTRGQQVTLSCSPISGHRSVSWYQQTPGQGLQFLFEYFSETQRNKGNFPGRFSGRQFSNSRSEMNVSTLELGDSALYLCASSRSGGIYNEQFFGPGTRLTVL.

This chain's CDR3 is CASSVELAGGPDTQYF. The CDR3 DNA follows: TGTGCCAGCAGCGTAGAACTAGCGGGGGGGCCAGATACGCAGTATTTT. V usage is TRBV9 and J usage is TRBJ2-3, with TRBD2 matching over 13 bases. Per the germline V gene, CDR1 is SGDLS and CDR2 is YYNGEE. The CDR3 is 16 amino acids. Trimming cost V 0 bases and J 4 bases; bases outside gene matches: 2.

This clonotype was observed many times. The chain employs TRBV4-1 and TRBJ2-1; 9 nucleotides align to TRBD1. Trimming took 7 bases from V and 5 from J; bases not matched to a gene: 9. The germline CDR1 and CDR2 sequences are MGHRA and YSYEKL. The CDR3 length is 15 residues. The CDR3 sequence: CASTRGTGQNNEQFF. CDR3 DNA sequence: TGCGCCAGCACCCGAGGGACAGGGCAGAACAATGAGCAGTTCTTC.

This clonotype was seen a handful of times. V and J are TRBV20-1 and TRBJ2-3; tentatively, D is TRBD2 (5 bases). V was trimmed by 0 bases and J by 4 bases, leaving 11 bases between them. The CDR3 consists of 14 residues. Germline values: CDR1 DFQATT, CDR2 SNEGSKA (reference sequence). DNA of the CDR3: TGCAGTGCTAGAGAGTCTAGCAAGCCAGATACGCAGTATTTT. It translates to CSARESSKPDTQYF.

There are a few counts of this clonotype. This sequence joins TRBV30 and TRBJ2-2; D might be TRBD1 or TRBD2, each matching 5 bases. Looked up from germline, CDR1 is GTSNPN and CDR2 is SVGIG (reference sequence). The V end was cut by 3 bases, the J end by 1 base, with 18 bases between. The CDR3 extends over 17 amino acids. The CDR3 nucleotides read TGTGCCTGGAGCGGAGGAACCTTAGGGGTGAACACCGGGGAGCTGTTTTTT. Its translation: CAWSGGTLGVNTGELFF.

The chain has TRBV12-3 or TRBV12-4 and TRBJ2-7; a weak D match, TRBD2 (6 bases). This CDR3 comprises 13 residues. Trimming pared 4 bases from V and 2 bases from J, leaving 9 bases between. CDR3 in amino acids: CASSYGGTYEQYF. CDR3 coding DNA: TGTGCCAGCAGTTACGGGGGTACCTACGAGCAGTACTTC.

This clonotype was observed a few times. The V and J genes are TRBV5-1 and TRBJ1-2; TRBD1 might be the D (6 bases). Trimming took 0 bases from V and 8 from J, leaving 14 bases between them. The germline gives CDR1 SGHRS, CDR2 YFSETQ. This CDR3 contains 14 residues. CDR3 amino acids: CASSLAIVGGGYTF. Written as DNA, the CDR3 is TGCGCCAGCAGCTTGGCCATCGTAGGGGGGGGCTACACCTTC.

The rearrangement uses TRBV12-3 or TRBV12-4 and TRBJ2-7, with D perhaps TRBD1 (6 bases). The CDR3 consists of 15 residues. Trimming took off 3 bases at V and 3 bases at J, with 15 bases between the two ends. This CDR3 reads CASSFTAQGSYEQYF. Written as DNA, the CDR3 is TGTGCCAGCAGTTTCACCGCCCAGGGGAGCTACGAGCAGTACTTC.

The chain joins TRBV5-6 to TRBJ2-1, with D unclear. Germline V CDR1 and CDR2: SGHDT, YYEEEE. CDR3 length equals 16 residues. V dropped 1 base and J dropped 3 bases, with 14 bases sitting between them. The CDR3: CASSLYLQALYNEQFF. The CDR3 DNA follows: TGTGCCAGCAGCTTGTACCTGCAGGCACTCTACAATGAGCAGTTCTTC.

This clonotype occurred a few times. The chain combines TRBV20-1 with TRBJ2-3, with TRBD2 matching over 8 bases. This CDR3 has 16 amino acids. Germline values: CDR1 DFQATT, CDR2 SNEGSKA (reference sequence). The junction had 12 bases not matched to a gene; V was cut back by 6 bases and J by 1 base. The CDR3 spells CSAPDRGGTRTDTQYF. CDR3 in DNA: TGCAGTGCACCCGACCGGGGGGGAACACGCACAGATACGCAGTATTTT.

The V call is TRBV24-1, the J call TRBJ2-1; 9 positions match TRBD1. The CDR3 totals 16 residues. Unmatched junction bases numbered 6, after V lost 3 bases and J lost 4 bases. From germline, CDR1 is KGHDR and CDR2 SFDVKD. As DNA, the CDR3 is TGTGCCACCAGTGATACTCCGGGACAGGGTTACAATGAGCAGTTCTTC. This encodes CATSDTPGQGYNEQFF.

The gene calls are TRBV4-1 and TRBJ2-7; D gene ambiguous. Germline V lookup: CDR1 MGHRA, CDR2 YSYEKL. V dropped 1 base and J dropped 1 base, with 11 bases sitting between them. This CDR3 is 15 amino acids long. The CDR3 spells CASSQGSTVSYEQYF. CDR3 in DNA: TGCGCCAGCAGCCAAGGTTCGACGGTTTCCTACGAGCAGTACTTC.

This chain uses TRBV6-2 or TRBV6-3 with TRBJ2-7; the D is unclear. The CDR3 loop spans 14 amino acids. Germline V gene lookup returns CDR1 MNHEY and CDR2 SVGEGT. Trimming shortened V by 4 bases and J by 1 base, and 11 bases separated the two germline ends. CDR3 bases: TGTGCCAGCAGTTCTCCCGCGGTATCCTACGAGCAGTACTTC. Encoded protein: CASSSPAVSYEQYF.

V usage is TRBV5-1 and J usage is TRBJ2-3; D possibly corresponds to TRBD2 (6 bases). V lost 0 bases to trimming and J lost 4 bases, with 12 bases between them. The CDR3 consists of 15 residues. Per the germline V gene, CDR1 is SGHRS and CDR2 is YFSETQ. The CDR3 protein is CASSLEGRNPDTQYF. CDR3 in DNA: TGCGCCAGCAGCTTGGAGGGGAGGAACCCAGATACGCAGTATTTT.

The rearrangement uses TRBV9 and TRBJ2-3; 7 bases line up with TRBD2. CDR3 length: 16 amino acids. Looked up from germline, CDR1 is SGDLS and CDR2 is YYNGEE. V lost 0 bases and J lost 2; bases outside the gene matches: 6. CDR3 nucleotides: TGTGCCAGCAGCGTAGGAATCAGCGGGGACACAGATACGCAGTATTTT. This gives the protein CASSVGISGDTDTQYF.

This sequence joins TRBV7-2 and TRBJ2-7; 8 nucleotides agree with TRBD2. CDR3 size: 17 residues. Germline CDR1 SGHTA, CDR2 FQGNSA. V gave up 4 bases and J gave up 4 bases; unmatched junction bases: 15. Written as DNA, the CDR3 is TGTGCCAGCAGCTATAAAGTTCAGCGGGGGAGCACGTACGAGCAGTACTTC. Translated, it gives CASSYKVQRGSTYEQYF.

At least ten counts were recorded for this clonotype. The V gene is TRBV24-1, the J gene TRBJ2-2; no reliable D call. This CDR3 spans 14 amino acids. The V and J ends lost 5 bases and 3 bases respectively, with 9 bases between them. The V gene's germline CDR1 is KGHDR and CDR2 SFDVKD. CDR3 sequence reads: CATSGAPYTGELFF. The CDR3 DNA reads as TGTGCCACCAGTGGGGCCCCCTACACCGGGGAGCTGTTTTTT.

This clonotype was found a few times. This chain connects TRBV4-1 to TRBJ1-2; D is unclear. V lost 2 bases and J 2 bases, leaving 12 bases between the germline ends. CDR3 length: 15 amino acids. Germline CDR1 and CDR2: MGHRA and YSYEKL. The CDR3, as DNA: TGCGCCAGCAGCCAAAATCCCTCGGGGAACTATGGCTACACCTTC. Translation: CASSQNPSGNYGYTF.

This chain uses TRBV12-3 or TRBV12-4 with TRBJ2-4; D gene uncertain. The CDR3 has 14 residues. Trimming took 5 bases from V and 8 from J, leaving 16 bases between them. Here the CDR3 DNA reads TGTGCCAGCAGTCGTTTGGGTAATATAGACATTCAGTACTTC. It codes for CASSRLGNIDIQYF.